This T cell receptor beta chain was found in a study of cytomegalovirus exposure and HLA in healthy donors. The study, taken as a whole, reports: The investigators catalogued 150 to 200 TCR beta chains as cytomegalovirus-associated. Specific recognition of CMV antigens was confirmed in vitro for a few chains (all CMV-associated).

The V end was cut by 4 bases, the J end by 3 bases, with 19 bases between. The CDR3 has 16 residues. Germline V CDR1 and CDR2: SGHRS, YFSETQ. Produced via immunoSEQ multiplex PCR; TCRdb's table is partial and in-frame only. This table holds under 75,000 clones, 85% found once. Worth noting for this clone: Its antigen is currently unknown.

Sequenced: PBMCs. V and J are TRBV5-1 and TRBJ1-2, with D possibly matching TRBD1 (6 bases). This TCR came from a man aged 25 to 45 in good health and CMV-seronegative. CDR3 sequence: CASSRRSTAGDYGYTF. The DNA of the CDR3 is TGCGCCAGCAGCCGGAGGTCAACGGCAGGGGACTATGGCTACACCTTC.